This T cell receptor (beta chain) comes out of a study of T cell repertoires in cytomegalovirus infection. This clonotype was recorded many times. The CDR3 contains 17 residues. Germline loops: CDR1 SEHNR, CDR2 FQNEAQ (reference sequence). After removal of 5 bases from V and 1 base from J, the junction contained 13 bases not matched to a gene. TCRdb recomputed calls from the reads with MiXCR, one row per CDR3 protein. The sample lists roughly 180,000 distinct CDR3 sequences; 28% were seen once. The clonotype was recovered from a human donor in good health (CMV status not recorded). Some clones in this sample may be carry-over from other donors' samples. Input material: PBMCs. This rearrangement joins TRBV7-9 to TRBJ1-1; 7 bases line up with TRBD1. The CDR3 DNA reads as TGTGCCAGCAGCGACAAATCCAGACAGGGTACGAACACTGAAGCTTTCTTT. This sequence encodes CASSDKSRQGTNTEAFF.